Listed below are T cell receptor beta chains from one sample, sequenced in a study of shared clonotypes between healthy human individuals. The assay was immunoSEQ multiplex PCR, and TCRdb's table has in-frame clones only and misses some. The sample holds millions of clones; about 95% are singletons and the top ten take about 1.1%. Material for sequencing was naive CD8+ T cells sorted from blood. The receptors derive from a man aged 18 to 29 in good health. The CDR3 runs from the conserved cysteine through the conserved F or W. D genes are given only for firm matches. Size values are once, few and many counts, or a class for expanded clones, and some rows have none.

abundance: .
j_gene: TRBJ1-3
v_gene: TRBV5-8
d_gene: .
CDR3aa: CASIFGRDTGNTIYF
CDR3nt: TGTGCCAGCATCTTCGGACGGGATACTGGAAACACCATATATTTT

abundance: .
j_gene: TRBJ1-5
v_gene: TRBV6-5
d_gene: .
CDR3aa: CASRLYSNQPQHF
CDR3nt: TGTGCCAGCAGACTTTATAGCAATCAGCCCCAGCATTTT

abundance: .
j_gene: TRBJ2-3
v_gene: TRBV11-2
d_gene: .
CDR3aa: CASSLDYSTDTQYF
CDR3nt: TGTGCCAGCAGCTTAGATTACAGCACAGATACGCAGTATTTT

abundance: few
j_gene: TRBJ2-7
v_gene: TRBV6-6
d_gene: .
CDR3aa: CASSYSQNPYEQYF
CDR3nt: TGTGCCAGCAGTTACTCTCAGAATCCCTACGAGCAGTACTTC

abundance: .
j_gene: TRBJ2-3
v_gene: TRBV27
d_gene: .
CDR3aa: CASSLNGGSDTQYF
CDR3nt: TGTGCCAGCAGTTTAAATGGCGGTTCAGATACGCAGTATTTT

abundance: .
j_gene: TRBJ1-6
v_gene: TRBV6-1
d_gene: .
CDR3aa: CASSGSAGDSPLHF
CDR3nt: TGTGCCAGCAGTGGAAGCGCCGGCGATTCACCCCTCCACTTT

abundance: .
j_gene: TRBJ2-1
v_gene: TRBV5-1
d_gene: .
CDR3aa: CASSLEVSAYNEQFF
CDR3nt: TGCGCCAGCAGCTTGGAGGTTAGCGCCTACAATGAGCAGTTCTTC

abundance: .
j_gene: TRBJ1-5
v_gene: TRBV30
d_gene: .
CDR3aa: CASRWGDQPQHF
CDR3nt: TGTGCCTCACGCTGGGGAGATCAGCCCCAGCATTTT

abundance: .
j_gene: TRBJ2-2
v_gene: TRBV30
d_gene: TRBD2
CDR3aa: CAWSSLDAGAGELFF
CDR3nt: TGTGCCTGGAGTTCTTTAGATGCGGGGGCCGGGGAGCTGTTTTTT

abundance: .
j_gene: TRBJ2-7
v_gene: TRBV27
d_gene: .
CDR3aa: CASRGLEYEQYF
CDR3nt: TGTGCCAGCAGGGGGTTAGAATACGAGCAGTACTTC

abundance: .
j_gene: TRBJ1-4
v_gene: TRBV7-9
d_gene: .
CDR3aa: CASSFSQGENEKLFF
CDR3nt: TGTGCCAGCAGCTTCTCCCAGGGCGAAAATGAAAAACTGTTTTTT

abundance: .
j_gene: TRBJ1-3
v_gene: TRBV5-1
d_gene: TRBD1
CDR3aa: CASSLAVTGDIAIYF
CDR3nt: TGCGCCAGCAGCTTGGCGGTGACAGGGGATATAGCAATATATTTT

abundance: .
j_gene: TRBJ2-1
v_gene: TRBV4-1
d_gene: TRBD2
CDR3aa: CASSQTGGDYNEQFF
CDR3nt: TGCGCCAGCAGCCAGACCGGGGGGGATTACAATGAGCAGTTCTTC

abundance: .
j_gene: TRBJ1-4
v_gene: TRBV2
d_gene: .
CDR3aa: CASSEVGEGTNEKLFF
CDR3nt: TGTGCCAGCAGTGAAGTGGGGGAGGGCACTAATGAAAAACTGTTTTTT

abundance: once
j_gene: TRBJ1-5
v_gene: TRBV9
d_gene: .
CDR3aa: CASSVKGAYKGGNQPQHF
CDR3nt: TGTGCCAGCAGCGTAAAAGGGGCTTACAAGGGCGGCAATCAGCCCCAGCATTTT

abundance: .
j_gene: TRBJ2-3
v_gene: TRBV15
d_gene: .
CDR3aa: CATSGATSTDTQYF
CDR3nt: TGTGCCACGTCGGGAGCTACTAGCACAGATACGCAGTATTTT

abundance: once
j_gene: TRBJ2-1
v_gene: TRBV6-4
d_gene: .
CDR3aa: CASRPRAEAYNEQFF
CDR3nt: TGTGCCAGCAGGCCTCGGGCGGAGGCCTACAATGAGCAGTTCTTC

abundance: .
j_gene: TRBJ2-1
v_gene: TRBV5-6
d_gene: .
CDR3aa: CASRGQGEDNEQFF
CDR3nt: TGTGCCAGCAGGGGGCAGGGAGAGGACAATGAGCAGTTCTTC

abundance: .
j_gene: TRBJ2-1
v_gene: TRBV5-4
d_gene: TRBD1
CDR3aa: CASSPGGGEWNEQFF
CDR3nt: TGTGCCAGCAGCCCAGGGGGCGGCGAGTGGAATGAGCAGTTCTTC

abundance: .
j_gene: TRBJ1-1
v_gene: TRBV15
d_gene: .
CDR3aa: CATSTPPGTEAFF
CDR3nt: TGTGCCACCAGCACCCCGCCCGGGACTGAAGCTTTCTTT

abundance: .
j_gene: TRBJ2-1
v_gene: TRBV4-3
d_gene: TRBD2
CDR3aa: CASSPRGSSGNYNEQFF
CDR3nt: TGCGCCAGCAGCCCAAGAGGTTCTAGCGGAAATTACAATGAGCAGTTCTTC

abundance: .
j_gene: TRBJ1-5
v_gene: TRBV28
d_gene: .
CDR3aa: CASSLGIYSNQPQHF
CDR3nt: TGTGCCAGCAGTTTAGGTATCTATAGCAATCAGCCCCAGCATTTT

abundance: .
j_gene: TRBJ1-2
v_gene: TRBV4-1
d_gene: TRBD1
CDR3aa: CASSPTGQLISNYGYTF
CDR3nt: TGCGCCAGCAGCCCTACGGGACAGCTAATCTCTAACTATGGCTACACCTTC

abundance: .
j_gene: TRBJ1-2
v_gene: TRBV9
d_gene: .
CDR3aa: CASSVAGGFDYGYTF
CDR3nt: TGTGCCAGCAGCGTAGCTGGAGGGTTCGACTATGGCTACACCTTC

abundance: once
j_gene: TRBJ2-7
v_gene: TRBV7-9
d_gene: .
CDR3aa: CASSSRDSYEQYF
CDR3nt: TGTGCCAGCAGTAGCCGGGACTCCTACGAGCAGTACTTC

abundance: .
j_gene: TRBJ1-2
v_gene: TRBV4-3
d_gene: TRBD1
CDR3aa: CASSQDNWGQGPLYGYTF
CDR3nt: TGCGCCAGCAGCCAAGATAATTGGGGACAGGGGCCCCTCTATGGCTACACCTTC

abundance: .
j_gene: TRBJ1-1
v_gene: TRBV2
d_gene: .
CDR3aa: CASSEDWGVNTEAFF
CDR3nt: TGTGCCAGCAGTGAAGATTGGGGCGTGAACACTGAAGCTTTCTTT

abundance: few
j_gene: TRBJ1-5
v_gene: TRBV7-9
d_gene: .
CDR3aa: CASSLPSQPQHF
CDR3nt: TGTGCCAGCAGCCTTCCCAGTCAGCCCCAGCATTTT

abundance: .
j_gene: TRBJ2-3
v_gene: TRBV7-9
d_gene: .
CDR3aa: CASSSGGDTQYF
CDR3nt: TGTGCCAGCAGCTCCGGGGGAGATACGCAGTATTTT

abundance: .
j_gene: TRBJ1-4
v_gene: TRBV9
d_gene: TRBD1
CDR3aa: CASSATGTGGEKLFF
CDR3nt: TGTGCCAGCAGCGCGACCGGGACAGGGGGTGAAAAACTGTTTTTT

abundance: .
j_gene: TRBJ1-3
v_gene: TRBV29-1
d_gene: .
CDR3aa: CSVVGHSSGNTIYF
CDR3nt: TGCAGCGTTGTGGGACATAGCTCTGGAAACACCATATATTTT

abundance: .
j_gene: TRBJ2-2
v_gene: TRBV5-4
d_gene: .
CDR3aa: CASSLRGGTGELFF
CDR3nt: TGTGCCAGCAGCTTAAGGGGAGGCACCGGGGAGCTGTTTTTT

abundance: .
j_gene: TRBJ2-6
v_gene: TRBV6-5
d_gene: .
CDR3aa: CASTQAYSGANVLTF
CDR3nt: TGTGCCAGCACGCAGGCTTACTCTGGGGCCAACGTCCTGACTTTC

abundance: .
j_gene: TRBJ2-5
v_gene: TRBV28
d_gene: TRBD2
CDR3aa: CASSLRLAGIRQETQYF
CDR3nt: TGTGCCAGCAGTTTACGACTAGCGGGGATCCGACAAGAGACCCAGTACTTC

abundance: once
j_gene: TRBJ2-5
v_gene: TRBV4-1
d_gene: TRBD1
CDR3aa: CASSPDRQETQYF
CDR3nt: TGCGCCAGCAGCCCGGACAGGCAAGAGACCCAGTACTTC

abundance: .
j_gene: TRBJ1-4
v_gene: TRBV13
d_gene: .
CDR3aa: CASSLGMEGRDNEKLFF
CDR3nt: TGTGCCAGCAGCTTAGGAATGGAGGGCAGGGATAATGAAAAACTGTTTTTT

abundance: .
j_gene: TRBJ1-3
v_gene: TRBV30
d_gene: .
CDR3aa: CAWSVQLLSGNTIYF
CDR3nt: TGTGCCTGGAGTGTACAGCTCCTCTCTGGAAACACCATATATTTT

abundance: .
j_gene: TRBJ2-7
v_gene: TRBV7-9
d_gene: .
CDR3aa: CASSLGVGEQYF
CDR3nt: TGTGCCAGCAGCTTAGGCGTCGGCGAGCAGTACTTC

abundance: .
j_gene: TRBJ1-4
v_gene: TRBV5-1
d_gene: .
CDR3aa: CASSLYSGETNEKLFF
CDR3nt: TGCGCCAGCAGCTTGTACAGCGGGGAGACTAATGAAAAACTGTTTTTT

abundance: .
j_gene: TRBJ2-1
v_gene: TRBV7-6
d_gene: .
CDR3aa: CASSLSGWAGNEQFF
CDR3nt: TGTGCCAGCAGCTTATCCGGTTGGGCGGGGAATGAGCAGTTCTTC

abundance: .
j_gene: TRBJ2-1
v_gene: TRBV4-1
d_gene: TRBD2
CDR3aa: CASSQGPSGGRLFF
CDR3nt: TGCGCCAGCAGCCAAGGTCCTAGCGGGGGTCGGTTGTTCTTC

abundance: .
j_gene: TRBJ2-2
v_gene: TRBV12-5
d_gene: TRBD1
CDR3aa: CASGLVVMIGGSTGELFF
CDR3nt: TGTGCTAGTGGTTTGGTAGTAATGATAGGGGGCTCTACCGGGGAGCTGTTTTTT

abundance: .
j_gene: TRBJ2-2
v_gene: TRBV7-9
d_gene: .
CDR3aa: CASTKQGTNTGELFF
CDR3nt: TGTGCCAGCACGAAACAGGGAACGAACACCGGGGAGCTGTTTTTT

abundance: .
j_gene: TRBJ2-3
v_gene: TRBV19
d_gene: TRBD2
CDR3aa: CASSIGLAGGFRSDTQYF
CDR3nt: TGTGCCAGTAGTATAGGGCTAGCGGGAGGGTTTAGGTCAGATACGCAGTATTTT

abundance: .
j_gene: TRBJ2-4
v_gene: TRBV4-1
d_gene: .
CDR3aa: CASSQEHENIQYF
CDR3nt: TGCGCCAGCAGCCAAGAGCACGAAAACATTCAGTACTTC

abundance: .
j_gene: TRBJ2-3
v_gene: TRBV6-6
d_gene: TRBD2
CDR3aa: CASSYSGLAATDTQYF
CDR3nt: TGTGCCAGCAGTTACTCAGGGCTAGCGGCCACAGATACGCAGTATTTT

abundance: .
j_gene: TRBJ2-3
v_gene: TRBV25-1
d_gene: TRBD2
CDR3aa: CASSEWEREVTDTQYF
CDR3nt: TGTGCCAGCAGTGAATGGGAGCGGGAGGTAACAGATACGCAGTATTTT